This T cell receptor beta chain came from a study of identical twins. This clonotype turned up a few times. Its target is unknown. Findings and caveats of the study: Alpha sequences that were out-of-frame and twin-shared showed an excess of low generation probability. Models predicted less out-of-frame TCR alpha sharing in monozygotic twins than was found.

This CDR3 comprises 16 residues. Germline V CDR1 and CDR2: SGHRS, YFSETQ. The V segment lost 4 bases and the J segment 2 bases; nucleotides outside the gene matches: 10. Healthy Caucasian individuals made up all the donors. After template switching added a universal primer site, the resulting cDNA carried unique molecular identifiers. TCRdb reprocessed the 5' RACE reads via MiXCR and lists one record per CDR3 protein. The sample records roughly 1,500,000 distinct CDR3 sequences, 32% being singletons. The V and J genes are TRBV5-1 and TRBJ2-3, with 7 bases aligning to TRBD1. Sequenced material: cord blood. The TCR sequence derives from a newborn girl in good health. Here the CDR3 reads CASSPYRQGHTDTQYF. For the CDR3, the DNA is TGCGCCAGCAGCCCCTATCGACAGGGCCACACAGATACGCAGTATTTT.